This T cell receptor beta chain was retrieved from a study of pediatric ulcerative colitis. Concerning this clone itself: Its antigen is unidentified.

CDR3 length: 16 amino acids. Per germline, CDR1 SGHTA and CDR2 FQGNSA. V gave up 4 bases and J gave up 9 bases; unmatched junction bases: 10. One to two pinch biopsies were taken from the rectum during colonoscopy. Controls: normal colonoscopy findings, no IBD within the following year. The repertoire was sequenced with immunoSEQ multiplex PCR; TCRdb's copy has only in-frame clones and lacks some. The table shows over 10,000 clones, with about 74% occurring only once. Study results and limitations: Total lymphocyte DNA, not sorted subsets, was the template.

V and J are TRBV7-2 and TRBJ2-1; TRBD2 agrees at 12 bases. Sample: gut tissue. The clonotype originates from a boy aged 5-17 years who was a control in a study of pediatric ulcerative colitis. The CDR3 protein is CASSSAETSGRIEQFF. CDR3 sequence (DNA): TGTGCCAGCAGCTCTGCGGAGACTAGCGGGAGAATTGAGCAGTTCTTC.